This T cell receptor (beta chain) was captured by sequencing in a study of CD8+ T cells in alopecia areata. Points on this clone: Its antigen is not identified.

Overall study findings and caveats: Normal skin's resident alphabeta T cells are also sequenced in scalp samples. Researchers say the link of baseline CD8+ expansion to response remains uncertain, with one nonresponder. Lesional scalp, especially alopecia totalis/universalis, showed higher clonality than normal scalp. Possibly because of HLA-related factors, TCR sharing was less clear across patients than in mice.

CDR1 is MGHDK, CDR2 SYGVNS, per germline. Trimming removed 2 bases from V and 6 bases from J; junction bases left unmatched: 3. This CDR3 spans 15 amino acids. The treatment denotes: oral pan-JAK inhibitor, 5-10 mg twice daily. RNA, once extracted, was reverse transcribed into cDNA for use as the sequencing template. Data came from immunoSEQ multiplex PCR; TCRdb stores just in-frame clones and leaves some out. The sample holds roughly 190,000 clones, 55% to 70% seen once. The chain employs TRBV25-1 and TRBJ1-6; 8 bases map to TRBD1. This sequence originates from a human donor with alopecia areata. Material: CD4+ T cells sorted from blood, obtained at week 4, from a patient treated with tofacitinib. This CDR3 is CASSELGQANSPLHF. The CDR3 nucleotides are TGTGCCAGCAGTGAACTGGGACAGGCTAATTCACCCCTCCACTTT.